The entry that follows covers one T cell receptor (beta chain) sequence. Profiling relied on immunoSEQ multiplex PCR, and the TCRdb table lists in-frame clones only, not all of them. The sample contains approximately 170,000 clones, about 85% of which appear only once. This record comes from a study of blood T cell repertoires in COVID-19. The germline CDR1 and CDR2 sequences are MGHRA and YSYEKL. V was pared by 1 base and J by 2 bases, with 5 bases of the junction left unmatched. The CDR3 contains 16 residues. The chain has TRBV4-1 and TRBJ1-2, with TRBD1 identical over 9 bases. The specimen was peripheral blood. This TCR derives from a woman of 80 years or more with COVID-19, enrolled during active disease. For the CDR3, the DNA is TGCGCCAGCAGCCAAGGACAGGGGGAGGTAAACTATGGCTACACCTTC. Protein product: CASSQGQGEVNYGYTF.